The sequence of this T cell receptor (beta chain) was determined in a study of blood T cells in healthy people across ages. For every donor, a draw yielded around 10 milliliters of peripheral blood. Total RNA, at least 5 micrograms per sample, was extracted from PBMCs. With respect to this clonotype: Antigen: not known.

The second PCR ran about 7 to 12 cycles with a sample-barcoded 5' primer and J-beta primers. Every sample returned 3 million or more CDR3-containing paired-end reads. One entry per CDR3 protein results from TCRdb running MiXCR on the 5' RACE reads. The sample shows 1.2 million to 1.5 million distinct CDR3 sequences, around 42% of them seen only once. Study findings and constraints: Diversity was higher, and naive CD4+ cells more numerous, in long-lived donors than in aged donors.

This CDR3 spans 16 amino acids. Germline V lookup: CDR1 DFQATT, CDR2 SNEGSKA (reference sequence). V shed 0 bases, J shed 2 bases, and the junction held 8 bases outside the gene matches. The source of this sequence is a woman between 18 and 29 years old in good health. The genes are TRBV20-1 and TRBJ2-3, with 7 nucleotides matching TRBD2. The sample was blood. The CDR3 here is CSARDPNGRTTDTQYF. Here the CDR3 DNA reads TGCAGTGCTAGAGATCCAAACGGGAGGACCACAGATACGCAGTATTTT.